The clone carrying this TCR beta chain has a handful of counts. This entry comes from a study of blood T cells in healthy people across ages. Trimming at V came to 4 bases and at J to 5 bases, leaving 17 bases not matched to a gene. Looked up from germline, CDR1 is LGHNA and CDR2 is YSLEER. The CDR3 has 18 residues. A sample-barcoded 5' primer and a J-beta primer mix were used in a second PCR of roughly 7 to 11 cycles. Via MiXCR, TCRdb re-called the 5' RACE reads, giving one row per CDR3 protein. The sample lists some 860,000 distinct CDR3 sequences, 56% occurring once. This clonotype originated in a man aged 35 to 55 in good health. This sequence joins TRBV4-3 and TRBJ2-1; 7 bases align to TRBD1. Material: blood. CDR3 DNA: TGCGCCAGCAGCCCCACTCCCCCCGGGACAGAGAGTGACAATGAGCAGTTCTTC. Amino acids: CASSPTPPGTESDNEQFF.